One and the same sample provided the 26 T cell receptor beta chains below, sequenced in a study of CD8+CD57+ T cells in acquired aplastic anemia (dated by TCRdb to 2017 to 2018). Sequencing was carried out with an Illumina HiSeq 2000. Profiling of TCR beta VDJ combinations and CDR3 sequences used genomic DNA as the template. TCRdb handled the public reads itself, with Q25 trimming in fastp and clone calling in MiXCR, and kept productive beta chains. CDR3 protein duplicates are merged, each entry listing the most common genes and DNA. The table for this sample lists approximately 160,000 distinct CDR3 sequences; around half of them were counted only once. The ten largest clones capture under 3.5% of the sample. Patients chosen for sequencing had shown expansion of CD8+CD57+ cells by flow cytometry. Sequencing input: sorted CD4+, CD8+, or CD8+CD57+ T cells (not recorded which) from PBMCs. The receptor source for this set is a human donor with aplastic anemia.

This clonotype was observed many times. The V call is TRBV2, the J call TRBJ1-5, with D uncertain. Germline CDR1 SNHLY, CDR2 FYNNEI. CDR3 length equals 16 residues. Between the trimmed V and J ends, which lost 2 bases and 5 bases, there was a span of 16 bases. The DNA of the CDR3 is TGTGCCAGCAGTGAAAGGGCAGAGATTCCGTATCAGCCCCAGCATTTT. This translates into CASSERAEIPYQPQHF.

In nucleotides, the CDR3 is TGTGCCAGCAGCTTTGGCGGGGCTGAGACCCAGTACTTC. This sequence encodes CASSFGGAETQYF. The genes are TRBV7-7 and TRBJ2-5, with D possibly TRBD2 on 6 matching bases. Trimming stripped 3 bases from V and 5 bases from J, with 10 bases between. This CDR3 is built from 13 residues. Germline V gene lookup returns CDR1 SSHAT and CDR2 FNYEAQ (reference sequence).

This clonotype was observed many times. The chain links TRBV5-1 to TRBJ2-7, with a weak D call TRBD1 (5 bases). V was cut by 0 bases and J by 0 bases, with 7 bases left in between. This CDR3 contains 14 residues. CDR1 and CDR2 (germline): SGHRS, YFSETQ. The CDR3 nucleotides are TGCGCCAGCAGCTTGGGACAGAGCTCCTACGAGCAGTACTTC. This sequence encodes CASSLGQSSYEQYF. The full variable domain, its missing parts supplied by reference TRBV5-1 and TRBJ2-7, is KAGVTQTPRYLIKTRGQQVTLSCSPISGHRSVSWYQQTPGQGLQFLFEYFSETQRNKGNFPGRFSGRQFSNSRSEMNVSTLELGDSALYLCASSLGQSSYEQYFGPGTRLTVT.

In this sample, this clonotype turned up many times. The genes are TRBV7-2 and TRBJ2-1; 7 bases are a match to TRBD2. From germline, CDR1 is SGHTA and CDR2 FQGNSA. This CDR3 contains 13 residues. The trim removed 5 bases at V and 8 bases at J, leaving 6 bases unmatched. The CDR3 sequence: CASSRKTSDEQFF. CDR3 bases: TGTGCCAGCAGCCGTAAAACTAGCGATGAGCAGTTCTTC.

Written as DNA, the CDR3 is TGTGCCAGCAGTTCGCGACAGGGCGGGAATCAGCCCCAGCATTTT. Translating gives CASSSRQGGNQPQHF. The V and J genes are TRBV27 and TRBJ1-5; 7 nucleotides match TRBD1. CDR1 is MNHEY, CDR2 SMNVEV, per germline (reference sequence). The CDR3 sequence is 15 residues long. V was pared by 4 bases and J by 4 bases, with 7 bases of the junction left unmatched.

The chain links TRBV10-2 to TRBJ1-6; 10 bases fit TRBD1. CDR3 length: 15 amino acids. Germline V CDR1 and CDR2: WSHSY, SAAADI. V shed 5 bases and J 6 bases; nucleotides not matched to a gene: 4. As DNA, the CDR3 is TGCGCCAGCAGTACGGGACAGGGGATTAATTCACCCCTCCACTTT. Translating it yields CASSTGQGINSPLHF.

This sequence joins TRBV20-1 and TRBJ1-1, with D hard to call. V lost 2 bases, J lost 4 bases, and 8 bases lay in between. CDR1 and CDR2 from the germline V gene are DFQATT and SNEGSKA (reference sequence). The CDR3 runs to 12 residues. The CDR3 reads CSARRSGTEAFF. Here the CDR3 DNA reads TGCAGTGCTAGACGGTCTGGCACTGAAGCTTTCTTT.

This clonotype was observed at least ten times. This chain uses TRBV7-2 with TRBJ2-7; 10 bases agree with TRBD1. Germline values: CDR1 SGHTA, CDR2 FQGNSA. The CDR3 contains 15 residues. J was trimmed by 4 bases and V by 5 bases; bases with no gene match: 8. Here the CDR3 reads CASSRRGQGSYEQYF. In nucleotides, the CDR3 is TGTGCCAGCAGCCGGCGGGGACAGGGGAGTTACGAGCAGTACTTC. The full variable domain, rest sourced from reference TRBV7-2 and TRBJ2-7, is GAGVSQSPSNKVTEKGKDVELRCDPISGHTALYWYRQSLGQGLEFLIYFQGNSAPDKSGLPSDRFSAERTGGSVSTLTIQRTQQEDSAVYLCASSRRGQGSYEQYFGPGTRLTVT.

The table lists this clonotype with a count of one. This sequence joins TRBV11-2 and TRBJ1-1; TRBD1 matches at 7 bases. This CDR3 spans 17 amino acids. CDR1 SGHAT and CDR2 FQNNGV come from the germline V gene. V lost 5 bases, J lost 1 base, and 13 bases stayed unmatched. CDR3 sequence: CASSTGQSFFSNTEAFF. The DNA of the CDR3 is TGTGCCAGCAGCACGGGACAGAGTTTTTTTTCGAACACTGAAGCTTTCTTT.

This clonotype was detected once. The chain combines TRBV7-9 with TRBJ2-2; unclear D gene. The CDR3 is made up of 13 amino acids. Per the germline V gene, CDR1 is SEHNR and CDR2 is FQNEAQ (reference sequence). V was pared by 5 bases and J by 4 bases, with 8 bases between. The CDR3 here is CASSVDSTGELFF. CDR3 in DNA: TGTGCCAGCAGCGTAGATAGCACCGGGGAGCTGTTTTTT.

The chain combines TRBV7-9 with TRBJ2-7; D is uncertain. This CDR3 comprises 15 residues. Germline assignment: CDR1 SEHNR and CDR2 FQNEAQ (reference sequence). Trimming took off 0 bases at V and 0 bases at J, with 9 bases between the two ends. CDR3 protein: CASSLAAYSSYEQYV. CDR3 sequence (DNA): TGTGCCAGCAGCTTAGCGGCGTATTCCTCCTACGAGCAGTACGTC.

In the case of this clonotype: An end of the junction does not agree with germline; a read error may underlie this. The J gene is TRBJ1-6, the V gene TRBV10-3; 7 bases agree with TRBD1. The CDR3 runs 15 residues. Germline-derived CDR1 and CDR2 are ENHRY and SYGVKD. The CDR3 DNA follows: TGTGCCAGCAGTGGCGGGACAGTAGGTTATTCACCCCTCCACTTT. As protein: CASSGGTVGYSPLHF.

This clonotype turned up a few times. V gene TRBV25-1 combines with J gene TRBJ1-1, with D unclear. Germline assignment: CDR1 MGHDK and CDR2 SYGVNS. Trimming removed 0 bases at V and 5 bases at J, with 10 bases between. The CDR3 has 14 residues. The CDR3 DNA reads TGTGCCAGCAGTGAATATGGAGGATTTACTGAAGCTTTCTTT. Its protein product is CASSEYGGFTEAFF.

There are many counts of this clonotype. The chain employs TRBV6-1 and TRBJ1-6; D gene uncertain. The CDR3 extends over 14 amino acids. The germline V gene has CDR1 MNHNS and CDR2 SASEGT. V shed 5 bases and J shed 6 bases, with 11 bases lying between them. The DNA for the CDR3 is TGTGCCAGCAGTCAGGAGCTGGCTAATTCACCCCTCCACTTT. Its protein product is CASSQELANSPLHF.

The chain is built from TRBV11-1 and TRBJ1-5; a possible D gene is TRBD1 (5 bases). Trimming removed 2 bases from V and 0 bases from J, with 14 bases in between. The germline gives CDR1 SGHAT, CDR2 FQDESV (reference sequence). The CDR3 is 17 amino acids. DNA for the CDR3: TGTGCCAGCAGCTTATACCCGGGACCATATAGCAATCAGCCCCAGCATTTT. Protein sequence: CASSLYPGPYSNQPQHF.

The chain employs TRBV10-3 and TRBJ2-1, with TRBD1 matching 9 bases. CDR1 ENHRY and CDR2 SYGVKD come from the germline V gene. The CDR3 has 12 amino acids. Unmatched junction bases numbered 0, after V lost 6 bases and J lost 6 bases. CDR3 residues: CAIRGQGNEQFF. CDR3 coding DNA: TGTGCCATCAGGGGACAGGGCAATGAGCAGTTCTTC.

Concerning this clonotype: One base away lies a much larger clone, so this may be a sequencing read error. This chain links TRBV7-3 with TRBJ1-2; D unresolved. Germline lookup yields CDR1 SGHTA and CDR2 FQGTGA. The V and J ends lost 5 bases and 5 bases respectively, with 12 bases between them. CDR3 length equals 13 residues. In DNA form, the CDR3 reads TGTGCCAGCAGCCAAGGCAGACCATATGGCTACACCTTC. Encoded protein: CASSQGRPYGYTF.

In this sample, this clonotype turned up many times. CDR3 nucleotide sequence: TGTGCCAGCAAAAAACAGGGGAAGGCTGGAAACACCATATATTTT. This gives the protein CASKKQGKAGNTIYF. This chain joins TRBV6-1 and TRBJ1-3; 7 bases are shared with TRBD1. The CDR3 is 15 amino acids. The J segment lost 2 bases and the V segment lost 7 bases, leaving 8 bases of the junction unmatched. The germline gives CDR1 MNHNS, CDR2 SASEGT.

This clonotype was seen at least ten times. The rearrangement links TRBV3-1 to TRBJ2-7, with a tentative D call TRBD1 (5 bases). V lost 0 bases and J 7 bases, leaving 16 bases between the germline ends. This CDR3 is built from 15 residues. Germline V gene sequence: CDR1 LGHDT, CDR2 YNNKEL (reference sequence). In DNA form, the CDR3 reads TGTGCCAGCAGCCAAGATGGCAGGGCCTACGATGAGCAGTACTTC. It translates to CASSQDGRAYDEQYF.

This clonotype has at least ten counts. This chain links TRBV19 with TRBJ2-5, with D unresolved. Trimming left V 2 bases short and J 2 bases short, with 6 bases between. This CDR3 contains 13 residues. CDR1 and CDR2 (germline): LNHDA, SQIVND (reference sequence). The CDR3 nucleotides read TGTGCCAGTAGTATAAGGGTGCAAGAGACCCAGTACTTC. It codes for CASSIRVQETQYF.

This clonotype was found a few times. The chain employs TRBV9 and TRBJ2-1; 15 bases match TRBD2. This CDR3 has 14 amino acids. Germline trimming cut 3 bases from V and 12 bases from J; bases unmatched to any gene: 4. The germline CDR1 and CDR2 sequences are SGDLS and YYNGEE. The CDR3 loop is CASSAGLAGGVQFF. The CDR3 DNA reads TGTGCCAGCAGCGCTGGACTAGCGGGAGGGGTGCAGTTCTTC.

This clonotype showed up many times. The chain uses TRBV7-2 and TRBJ2-3, with D hard to call. CDR1 and CDR2 (germline): SGHTA, FQGNSA. Trimming removed 4 bases from V and 3 bases from J, with 14 bases in between. CDR3 length equals 15 residues. The CDR3 DNA follows: TGTGCCAGCAGCTCAAGTCCAGGACCGACAGATACGCAGTATTTT. Protein: CASSSSPGPTDTQYF.

At least ten counts were recorded for this clonotype. V is TRBV19 and J is TRBJ2-3; 8 positions match TRBD2. Germline loops: CDR1 LNHDA, CDR2 SQIVND (reference sequence). This CDR3 region has 14 residues. With V trimmed by 5 bases and J by 1 base, 2 bases remained unmatched. CDR3 in amino acids: CASSFSGGTDTQYF. CDR3 bases: TGTGCCAGTAGTTTTAGCGGGGGCACAGATACGCAGTATTTT.

This chain uses TRBV12-3 or TRBV12-4 with TRBJ2-7, with D perhaps being TRBD1 or TRBD2 (6 bases each). The CDR3 length is 15 residues. The germline V and J ends were trimmed by 6 bases and 6 bases, with 21 bases remaining between them. DNA for the CDR3: TGTGCCAGCAGCAAGGACGCAATAAAGGGGGGCGAGCAGTACTTC. Residues: CASSKDAIKGGEQYF.

This clonotype was picked up many times. This chain links TRBV20-1 with TRBJ2-2, with 10 positions matching TRBD2. Germline CDR1 DFQATT, CDR2 SNEGSKA (reference sequence). The CDR3 runs to 14 residues. J lost 7 bases, V lost 5 bases, and 7 bases had no gene match. The CDR3 nucleotides read TGCAGTGCTGGAGTAGCGGGAGGCTTCGGGGAGCTGTTTTTT. Translation gives CSAGVAGGFGELFF.

The chain couples TRBV10-1 to TRBJ2-7, with TRBD2 identical over 7 bases. This CDR3 has 13 amino acids. Germline trimming cut 8 bases from V and 3 bases from J; bases unmatched to any gene: 7. In germline, CDR1 is WNHNN, CDR2 SYGVQD (reference sequence). The CDR3 DNA follows: TGCGCCAGCCTAGGGGACTACAACTACGAGCAGTACTTC. Translation gives CASLGDYNYEQYF.